This T cell receptor beta chain emerged from a study of T cells in women clearing cervical HPV infection. A remark on this clone: Its antigen is unidentified. The CDR3 is cut off 3 residues early in the read; its end comes from the germline J gene.

HPV was found by MY09/MY11 PCR and dot-blot genotyping. Study-wide points: Cases carried less TRBV6-7 than controls: approximately 0.1% versus 0.16%.

Looked up from germline, CDR1 is SEHNR and CDR2 is FQNEAQ (reference sequence). The CDR3 covers 15 residues. Average input was approximately 1,100 ng genomic DNA for immunoSEQ TCR beta CDR3 amplification. Sequencing was performed with immunoSEQ multiplex PCR; in TCRdb, only in-frame clones are kept and a portion is missing. The table gives approximately 15,000 clones; the top ten clones make up less than 10% of it. The sample taken for sequencing was blood buffy coat. The chain is built from TRBV7-9 and TRBJ1-2; tentative D call: TRBD1 (5 bases). This TCR came from a woman between 18 and 70 years old with a cervical HPV16 infection that either progressed to CIN3+ or cleared (not recorded which). CDR3 sequence reads: CASTERGRETYDYTF. Partial CDR3 DNA: TGTGCCAGCACCGAAAGGGGCAGGGAAACCTACGAC.